This note documents a single T cell receptor beta chain sequence. As yet, its antigen is unknown. The data were taken from a study of T cell responses to AZD1222 COVID-19 vaccine. Measured with immunoSEQ multiplex PCR; TCRdb has only the in-frame clones, and not every one. There are about 99,000 clones in the sample; 80% to 95% occur only once, and around 8.3% lies in the top ten. The CDR3 length is 13 residues. The ends were cut back, 6 bases at V and 4 bases at J, with 13 bases in the middle. The V gene's germline CDR1 is SGHTS and CDR2 YDEGEE. Study observations and caveats: In a largely white British group with more females than males, clonal diversity was possibly underestimated.

This receptor was taken from an adult who received the AZD1222 COVID-19 vaccine. The sample consisted of peripheral blood, taken 28 days after the second AZD1222 dose. This chain links TRBV5-8 with TRBJ1-1; D gene unclear. CDR3 in DNA: TGTGCCAGCACCCGGTACTCCGGCACTGAAGCTTTCTTT. Amino acids: CASTRYSGTEAFF. Looking up the rest from reference TRBV5-8 and TRBJ1-1 gives the full variable domain: EAGVTQSPTHLIKTRGQQATLRCSPISGHTSVYWYQQALGLGLQFLLWYDEGEERNRGNFPPRFSGRQFPNYSSELNVNALELEDSALYLCASTRYSGTEAFFGQGTRLTVV.